The subject of this entry is one T cell receptor beta chain. No antigen is known for it. This entry comes from a study of shared clonotypes between healthy human individuals. Findings and limits, study-wide: Sampling used blood alone; tissue repertoires probably differ.

Donors comprised only Caucasian adults living in Nashville, Tennessee. Assay used: immunoSEQ multiplex PCR; TCRdb lists only in-frame clones, some missing. The sample contains over 850,000 clones, around 78% of which appear only once. Germline CDR1 reads SGHTA; CDR2 reads FQGNSA. With V trimmed by 5 bases and J by 5 bases, 11 bases remained unmatched. The CDR3 is 16 amino acids. Sequenced material: memory CD4+ T cells from PBMCs. Subset: CD45RA-negative fraction. This receptor was identified in a young man in good health. Some clones in this sample may be carry-over from other donors' samples. The rearrangement links TRBV7-2 to TRBJ2-1; 8 bases line up with TRBD2. Here the CDR3 DNA reads TGTGCCAGCAGCAGGGTGAGCGGGAGTTCCCACAATGAGCAGTTCTTC. Its translation: CASSRVSGSSHNEQFF.